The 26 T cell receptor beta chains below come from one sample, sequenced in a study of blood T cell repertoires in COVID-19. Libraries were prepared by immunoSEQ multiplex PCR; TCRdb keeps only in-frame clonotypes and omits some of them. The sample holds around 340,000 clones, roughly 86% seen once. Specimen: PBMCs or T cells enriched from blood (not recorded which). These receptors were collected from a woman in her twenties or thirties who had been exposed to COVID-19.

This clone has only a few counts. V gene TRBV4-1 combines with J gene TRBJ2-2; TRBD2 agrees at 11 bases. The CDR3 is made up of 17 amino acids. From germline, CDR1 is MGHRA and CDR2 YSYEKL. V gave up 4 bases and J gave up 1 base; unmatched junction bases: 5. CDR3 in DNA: TGCGCCAGCAGCCTCATAGCGGGAGGGTTGAACACCGGGGAGCTGTTTTTT. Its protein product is CASSLIAGGLNTGELFF.

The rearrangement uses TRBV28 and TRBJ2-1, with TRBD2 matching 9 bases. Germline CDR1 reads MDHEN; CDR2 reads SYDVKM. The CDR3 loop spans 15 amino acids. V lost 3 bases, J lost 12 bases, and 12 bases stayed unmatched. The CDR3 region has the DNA TGTGCCAGCAGTTTCCCCCCTAGCGGGAAGGTATGGCAGTTCTTC. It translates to CASSFPPSGKVWQFF.

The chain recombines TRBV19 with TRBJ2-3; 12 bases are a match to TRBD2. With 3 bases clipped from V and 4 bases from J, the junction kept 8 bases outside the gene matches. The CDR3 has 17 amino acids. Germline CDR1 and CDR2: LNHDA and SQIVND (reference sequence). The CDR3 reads CASSIRLAGVRADTQYF. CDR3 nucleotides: TGTGCCAGTAGTATCCGACTAGCGGGAGTGCGGGCAGATACGCAGTATTTT.

The CDR3 here is CASRSEAVSETQYF. The CDR3 DNA is TGTGCCAGCAGATCAGAGGCGGTATCGGAGACCCAGTACTTC. V usage is TRBV28 and J usage is TRBJ2-5, with D uncertain. Trimming shortened V by 6 bases and J by 5 bases, and 16 bases separated the two germline ends. Germline CDR1 and CDR2: MDHEN and SYDVKM. The CDR3 is made up of 14 amino acids.

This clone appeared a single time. CDR3 amino acids: CASSLRTGYGYTF. CDR3 nucleotide sequence: TGTGCCAGCAGCTTGAGGACAGGGTACGGCTACACCTTC. The V call is TRBV5-6, the J call TRBJ1-2, with 8 positions matching TRBD1. The germline V gene has CDR1 SGHDT and CDR2 YYEEEE. Trimming removed 1 base from V and 8 bases from J; junction bases left unmatched: 4. The CDR3 contains 13 residues.

CDR3 in DNA: TGTGCCAGCTCACCCACCGACAGGGGGTCTGGCTACACCTTC. Its translation is CASSPTDRGSGYTF. The V and J genes are TRBV18 and TRBJ1-2, with 9 positions matching TRBD1. CDR1 KGHSH and CDR2 LQKENI come from the germline V gene. The CDR3 totals 14 residues. Trimming at V came to 3 bases and at J to 7 bases, leaving 6 bases not matched to a gene. The entire variable domain, with the rest obtained from reference TRBV18 and TRBJ1-2, is as follows: NAGVMQNPRHLVRRRGQEARLRCSPMKGHSHVYWYRQLPEEGLKFMVYLQKENIIDESGMPKERFSAEFPKEGPSILRIQQVVRGDSAAYFCASSPTDRGSGYTFGSGTRLTVV.

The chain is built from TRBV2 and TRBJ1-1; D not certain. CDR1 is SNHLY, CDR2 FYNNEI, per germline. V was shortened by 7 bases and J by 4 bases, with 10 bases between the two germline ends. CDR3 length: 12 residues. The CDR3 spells CASKLGSTEAFF. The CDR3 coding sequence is TGTGCCAGCAAACTAGGGAGCACTGAAGCTTTCTTT. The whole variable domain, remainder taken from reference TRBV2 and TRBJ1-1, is EPEVTQTPSHQVTQMGQEVILRCVPISNHLYFYWYRQILGQKVEFLVSFYNNEISEKSEIFDDQFSVERPDGSNFTLKIRSTKLEDSAMYFCASKLGSTEAFFGQGTRLTVV.

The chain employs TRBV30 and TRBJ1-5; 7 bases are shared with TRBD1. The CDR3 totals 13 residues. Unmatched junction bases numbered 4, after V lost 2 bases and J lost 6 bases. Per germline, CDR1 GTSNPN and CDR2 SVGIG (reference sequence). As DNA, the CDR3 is TGTGCCTGGAGTTATCAGGGGGGTCAGCCCCAGCATTTT. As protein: CAWSYQGGQPQHF.

CDR3 nucleotide sequence: TGCGCCAGCACTGCAACCGGGACACAGAGCTCTGGAAACACCATATATTTT. Protein product: CASTATGTQSSGNTIYF. The rearrangement links TRBV5-1 to TRBJ1-3; D is perhaps TRBD1 (6 bases). The V gene lost 6 bases and the J gene lost 0 bases, with 19 bases spanning the gap. Germline CDR1 reads SGHRS; CDR2 reads YFSETQ. CDR3 length equals 17 residues.

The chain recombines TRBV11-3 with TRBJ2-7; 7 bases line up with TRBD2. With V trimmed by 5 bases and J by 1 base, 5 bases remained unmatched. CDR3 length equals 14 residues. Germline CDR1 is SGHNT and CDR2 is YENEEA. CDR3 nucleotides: TGTGCCAGCAGCATGGGCGGGAGTTCCTACGAGCAGTACTTC. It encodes CASSMGGSSYEQYF.

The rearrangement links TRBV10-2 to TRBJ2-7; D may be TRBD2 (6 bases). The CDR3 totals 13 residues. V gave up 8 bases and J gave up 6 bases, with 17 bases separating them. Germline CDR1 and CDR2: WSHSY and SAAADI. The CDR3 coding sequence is TGCGCCAGCTGGGGGGTAGCCTACGCCGAGCAGTACTTC. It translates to CASWGVAYAEQYF.

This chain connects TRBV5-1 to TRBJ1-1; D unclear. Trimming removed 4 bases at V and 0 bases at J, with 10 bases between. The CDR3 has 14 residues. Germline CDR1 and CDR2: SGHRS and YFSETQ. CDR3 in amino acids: CASSPGLMNTEAFF. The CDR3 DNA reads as TGCGCCAGCAGCCCAGGACTCATGAACACTGAAGCTTTCTTT.

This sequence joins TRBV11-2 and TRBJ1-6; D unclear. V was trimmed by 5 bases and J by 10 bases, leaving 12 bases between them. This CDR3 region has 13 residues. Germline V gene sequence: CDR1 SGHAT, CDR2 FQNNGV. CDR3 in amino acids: CASSRTRPSPLHF. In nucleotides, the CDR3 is TGTGCCAGCAGCCGAACCAGGCCGTCACCCCTCCACTTT.

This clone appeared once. The CDR3 sequence is CASSQGGGYNEQFF. Written as DNA, the CDR3 is TGTGCCAGCAGCCAGGGTGGAGGCTACAATGAGCAGTTCTTC. The rearrangement uses TRBV3-1 (or the pseudogene TRBV3-2) and TRBJ2-1; D perhaps matches TRBD2 (5 bases). Trimming took off 3 bases at V and 3 bases at J, with 9 bases between the two ends. The CDR3 spans 14 residues. From germline, CDR1 is LGHDT and CDR2 YNNKEL (reference sequence).

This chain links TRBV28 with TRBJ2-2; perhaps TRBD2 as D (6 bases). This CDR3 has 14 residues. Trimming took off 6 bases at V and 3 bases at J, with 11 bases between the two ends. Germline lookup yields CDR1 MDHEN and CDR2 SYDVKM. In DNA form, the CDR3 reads TGTGCCAGCAGGCGGGACCGAGACACCGGGGAGCTGTTTTTT. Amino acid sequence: CASRRDRDTGELFF.

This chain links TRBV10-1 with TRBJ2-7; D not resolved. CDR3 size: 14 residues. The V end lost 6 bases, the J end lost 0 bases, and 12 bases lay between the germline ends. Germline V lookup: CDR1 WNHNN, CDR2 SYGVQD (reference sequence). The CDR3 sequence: CASRPHTNSYEQYF. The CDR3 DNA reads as TGCGCCAGCAGACCCCACACGAACTCCTACGAGCAGTACTTC.

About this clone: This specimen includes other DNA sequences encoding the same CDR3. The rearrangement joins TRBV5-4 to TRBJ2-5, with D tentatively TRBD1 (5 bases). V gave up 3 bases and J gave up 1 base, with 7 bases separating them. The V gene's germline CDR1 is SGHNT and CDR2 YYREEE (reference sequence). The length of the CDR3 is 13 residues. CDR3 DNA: TGTGCCAGCAGCTCACAGGCCCAAGAGACCCAGTACTTC. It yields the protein CASSSQAQETQYF.

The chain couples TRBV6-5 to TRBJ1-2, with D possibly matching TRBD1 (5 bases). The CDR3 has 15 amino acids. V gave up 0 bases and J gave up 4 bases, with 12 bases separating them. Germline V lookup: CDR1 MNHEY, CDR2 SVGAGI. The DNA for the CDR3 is TGTGCCAGCAGTTACTCACTTGACAGAAGCTATGGCTACACCTTC. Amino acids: CASSYSLDRSYGYTF.

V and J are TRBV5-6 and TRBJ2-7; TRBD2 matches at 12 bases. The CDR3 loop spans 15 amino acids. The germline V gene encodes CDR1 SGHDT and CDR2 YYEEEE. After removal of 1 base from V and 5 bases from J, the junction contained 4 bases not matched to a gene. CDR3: CASSLPGLAGDEQYF. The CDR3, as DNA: TGTGCCAGCAGCTTGCCGGGACTAGCGGGCGACGAGCAGTACTTC.

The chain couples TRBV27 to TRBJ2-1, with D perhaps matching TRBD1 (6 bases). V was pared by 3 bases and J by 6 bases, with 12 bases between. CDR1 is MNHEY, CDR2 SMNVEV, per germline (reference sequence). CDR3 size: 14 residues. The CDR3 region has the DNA TGTGCCAGCAGTTTCCAGGGGACCAGCAATGAGCAGTTCTTC. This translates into CASSFQGTSNEQFF.

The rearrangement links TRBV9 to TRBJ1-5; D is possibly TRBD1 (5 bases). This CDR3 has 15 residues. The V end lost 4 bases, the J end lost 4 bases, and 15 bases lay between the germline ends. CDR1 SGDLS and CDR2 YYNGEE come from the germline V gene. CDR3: CASSPRPEGNQPQHF. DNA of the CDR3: TGTGCCAGCAGCCCTCGACCGGAGGGGAATCAGCCCCAGCATTTT.

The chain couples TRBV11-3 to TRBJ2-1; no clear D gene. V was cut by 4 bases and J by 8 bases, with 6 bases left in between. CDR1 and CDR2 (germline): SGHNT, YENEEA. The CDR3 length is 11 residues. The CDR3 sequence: CASSSPYEQFF. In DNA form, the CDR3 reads TGTGCCAGCAGCTCCCCATATGAGCAGTTCTTC.

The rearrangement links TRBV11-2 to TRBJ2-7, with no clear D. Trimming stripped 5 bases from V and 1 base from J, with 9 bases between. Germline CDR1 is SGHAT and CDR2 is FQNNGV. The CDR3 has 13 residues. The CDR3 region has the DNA TGTGCCAGCAGCCCAGACTGGTCCTACGAGCAGTACTTC. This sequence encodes CASSPDWSYEQYF.

CDR3 DNA sequence: TGTGCCAGCAGCTTCTACGGAGTTGAAAATGAGCAGTTCTTC. It yields the protein CASSFYGVENEQFF. The chain carries TRBV7-3 and TRBJ2-1; D gene ambiguous. V lost 3 bases to trimming and J lost 7 bases, with 13 bases between them. Looked up from germline, CDR1 is SGHTA and CDR2 is FQGTGA. The CDR3 totals 14 residues.

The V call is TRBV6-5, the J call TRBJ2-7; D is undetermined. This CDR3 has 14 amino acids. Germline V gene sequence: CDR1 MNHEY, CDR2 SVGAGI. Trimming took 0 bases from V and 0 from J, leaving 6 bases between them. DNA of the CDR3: TGTGCCAGCAGTTACTCGTACAGCTCCTACGAGCAGTACTTC. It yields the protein CASSYSYSSYEQYF.

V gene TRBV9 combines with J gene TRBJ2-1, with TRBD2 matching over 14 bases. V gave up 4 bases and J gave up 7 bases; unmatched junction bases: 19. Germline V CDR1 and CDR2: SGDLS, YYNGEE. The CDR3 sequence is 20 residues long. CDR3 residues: CASSFTHLGLAGGLKNEQFF. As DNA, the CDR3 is TGTGCCAGCAGCTTCACCCACCTAGGACTAGCGGGAGGCCTCAAAAATGAGCAGTTCTTC.